This T cell receptor beta chain was documented in a study of regulatory T cells in long-lasting Graves disease. Time point given: persistent/refractory GD, antithyroid drugs over 5 years with positive TRAb. There was RNA extracted from PBMCs, and the TCR library was made from it. Building the TCR beta libraries relied on iRepertoire HTBI primers, and CDR3 regions underwent Arm-PCR. TCRdb re-called the multiplex PCR reads with MiXCR, one entry per CDR3 protein. The repertoire includes 350,000 to 500,000 distinct CDR3 sequences, around 20% of them detected once, and approximately 14% sits in the top ten. Sequenced material: peripheral blood mononuclear cells (PBMCs), taken when the disease was refractory, from a patient treated with antithyroid drugs. The receptor was isolated from a female donor with Graves disease.

The CDR3 DNA reads TGTGCCAGCAGCTTGGAGCAGGGGAGCCTCAATGAGCAGTTCTTC. Translating it yields CASSLEQGSLNEQFF. The chain joins TRBV5-6 to TRBJ2-1; weak D call: TRBD1 (6 bases). Germline V gives CDR1 SGHDT, CDR2 YYEEEE. V gave up 0 bases and J gave up 6 bases, with 13 bases separating them. The CDR3 sequence is 15 residues long.